The clone carrying this T cell receptor (beta chain) has a handful of counts. The antigen is unknown. Unexposed donor CD4+ T cells date from about 2011-2018, before the COVID-19 pandemic. The cells were cultured for less than twelve days before CD4+ T cells were isolated. Each well had 2 million or so PBMCs in approximately 5% human AB serum with IL-2. Germline CDR1 reads LGHNA; CDR2 reads YNFKEQ. This CDR3 comprises 16 residues. The ends lost 4 bases at V and 5 bases at J; junction bases unmatched: 12. Clones were read by immunoSEQ multiplex PCR, and TCRdb kept only the in-frame ones, dropping some. This table holds roughly 29,000 clones, approximately 78% found once. This record belongs to a study of CD4 T cells in relation to SARS-CoV-2 and coronaviruses. On the study more broadly: TCR beta CDR3s were sequenced after approximately ten-day antigen culture of PBMCs.

The TCR comes from a human donor in good health. Sequencing was performed on CD4+ T cells from PBMCs, cultured in vitro. The chain has TRBV4-2 and TRBJ2-3, with 7 nucleotides matching TRBD2. Here the CDR3 reads CASSPQMWGRVDTQYF. For the CDR3, the DNA is TGTGCCAGCAGCCCGCAAATGTGGGGGAGGGTAGATACGCAGTATTTT.